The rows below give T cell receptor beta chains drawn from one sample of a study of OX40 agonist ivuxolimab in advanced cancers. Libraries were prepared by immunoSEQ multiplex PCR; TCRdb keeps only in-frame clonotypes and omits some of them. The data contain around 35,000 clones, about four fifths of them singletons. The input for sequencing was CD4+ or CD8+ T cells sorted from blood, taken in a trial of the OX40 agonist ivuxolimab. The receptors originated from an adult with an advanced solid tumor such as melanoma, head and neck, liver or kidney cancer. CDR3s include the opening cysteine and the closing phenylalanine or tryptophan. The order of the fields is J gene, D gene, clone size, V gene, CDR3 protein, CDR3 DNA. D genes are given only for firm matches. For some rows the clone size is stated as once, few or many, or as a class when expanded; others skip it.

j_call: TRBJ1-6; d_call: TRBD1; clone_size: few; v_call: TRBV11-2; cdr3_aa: CASRRDRANPPLHF; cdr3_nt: TGTGCCAGCAGAAGGGACAGGGCTAATCCACCCCTCCACTTT
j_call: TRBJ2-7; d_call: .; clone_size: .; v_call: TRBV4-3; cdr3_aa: CASSPKRRIVSSYEQYF; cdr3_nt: TGCGCCAGCAGCCCGAAACGAAGGATAGTGAGCTCCTACGAGCAGTACTTC
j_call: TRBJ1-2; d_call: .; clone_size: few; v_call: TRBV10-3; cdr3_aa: CAIRPAGNYGYTF; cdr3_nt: TGTGCCATCAGGCCCGCGGGAAACTATGGCTACACCTTC
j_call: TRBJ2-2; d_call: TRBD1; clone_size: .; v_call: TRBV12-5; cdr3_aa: CASGLRTGGTGELFF; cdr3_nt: TGTGCTAGTGGTTTGCGGACAGGGGGCACCGGGGAGCTGTTTTTT
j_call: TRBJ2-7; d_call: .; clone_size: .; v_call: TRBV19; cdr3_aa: CASSMGRGEQYF; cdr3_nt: TGTGCCAGTAGTATGGGCAGAGGGGAGCAGTACTTC
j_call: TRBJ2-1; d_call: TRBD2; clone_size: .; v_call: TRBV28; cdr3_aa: CASSSLAGDVHEQFF; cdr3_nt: TGTGCCAGCAGTTCACTAGCGGGAGACGTTCATGAGCAGTTCTTC
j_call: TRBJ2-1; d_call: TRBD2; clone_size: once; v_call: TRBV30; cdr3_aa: CAWRLPGGSHNEQFF; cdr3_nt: TGTGCCTGGAGGCTGCCCGGGGGGAGTCACAATGAGCAGTTCTTC
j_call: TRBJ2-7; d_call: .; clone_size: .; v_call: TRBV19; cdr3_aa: CASSVRAGTYEQYF; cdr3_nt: TGTGCCAGTAGTGTCCGAGCAGGAACCTACGAGCAGTACTTC
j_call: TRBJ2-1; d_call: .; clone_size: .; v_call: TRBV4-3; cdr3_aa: CASSQQDRSGTQFF; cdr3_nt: TGCGCCAGCAGCCAGCAAGACAGGTCAGGGACGCAGTTCTTC
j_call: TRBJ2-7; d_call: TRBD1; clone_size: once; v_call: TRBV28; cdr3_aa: CASSPSGQAPYEQYF; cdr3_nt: TGTGCCAGCAGCCCAAGTGGACAGGCCCCCTACGAGCAGTACTTC
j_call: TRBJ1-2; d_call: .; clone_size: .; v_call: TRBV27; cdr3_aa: CASSSLDGINYGYTF; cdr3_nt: TGTGCCAGCAGTTCCCTGGATGGTATTAACTATGGCTACACCTTC
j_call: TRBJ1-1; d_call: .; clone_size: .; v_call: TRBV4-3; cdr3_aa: CASSQDPPGGRGTEAFF; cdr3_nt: TGCGCCAGCAGCCAAGATCCTCCCGGGGGGCGGGGCACTGAAGCTTTCTTT
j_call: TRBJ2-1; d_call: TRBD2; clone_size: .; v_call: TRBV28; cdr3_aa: CASSFSLAGGFNEQFF; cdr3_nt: TGTGCCAGCAGTTTCTCACTAGCGGGAGGGTTCAATGAGCAGTTCTTC
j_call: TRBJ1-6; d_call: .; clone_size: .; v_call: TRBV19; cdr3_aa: CASSITAASPLHF; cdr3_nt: TGTGCCAGTAGTATTACAGCCGCTTCACCCCTCCACTTT
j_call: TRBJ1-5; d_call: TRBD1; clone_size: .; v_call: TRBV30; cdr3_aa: CAWSGQGAKPQHF; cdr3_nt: TGTGCCTGGAGCGGACAGGGGGCTAAGCCCCAGCATTTT
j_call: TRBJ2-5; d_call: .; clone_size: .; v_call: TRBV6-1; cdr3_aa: CASRRGLEETQYF; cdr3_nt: TGTGCCAGCCGGCGGGGTTTAGAAGAGACCCAGTACTTC